This passage covers 29 T cell receptor beta chains from one sample sequenced in a study of blood T cell repertoires in COVID-19. Sequencing was performed with immunoSEQ multiplex PCR; in TCRdb, only in-frame clones are kept and a portion is missing. Among roughly 150,000 clones listed, about 87% were seen once. Sequenced sample: peripheral blood. All receptors come from a woman at least 80 years old with COVID-19, enrolled during active disease.

The rearrangement links TRBV20-1 to TRBJ1-2, with 7 nucleotides matching TRBD1. Losses at the gene ends were 3 bases for V and 7 bases for J; bases not matched to a gene: 11. The germline V gene has CDR1 DFQATT and CDR2 SNEGSKA (reference sequence). This CDR3 has 14 residues. DNA of the CDR3: TGCAGTGCTAGTACTACAGGGGTAGGCCGTGGCTACACCTTC. Translation: CSASTTGVGRGYTF.

The rearrangement uses TRBV3-1 (or the pseudogene TRBV3-2) and TRBJ2-2; D is perhaps TRBD2 (6 bases). V dropped 5 bases and J dropped 1 base, with 11 bases sitting between them. CDR3 size: 15 residues. CDR1 is LGHDT, CDR2 YNNKEL, per germline (reference sequence). CDR3 sequence reads: CASSSREKNTGELFF. CDR3 in DNA: TGTGCCAGCAGCTCTCGGGAGAAGAACACCGGGGAGCTGTTTTTT.

This chain connects TRBV28 to TRBJ2-7, with D maybe TRBD1 (6 bases). CDR1 is MDHEN and CDR2 is SYDVKM in the germline V gene. The V end lost 7 bases, the J end lost 5 bases, and 12 bases lay between the germline ends. The length of the CDR3 is 12 residues. The CDR3 here is CASKIQGDEQYF. The CDR3 DNA reads as TGTGCCAGCAAGATACAGGGAGACGAGCAGTACTTC.

Only one count was recorded for this clone. The CDR3 DNA reads as TGTGCCAGCAGCGCTCACGGGAAAAACATTCAGTACTTC. It encodes CASSAHGKNIQYF. The chain employs TRBV9 and TRBJ2-4; D gene ambiguous. Per germline, CDR1 SGDLS and CDR2 YYNGEE. V lost 3 bases to trimming and J lost 4 bases, with 8 bases between them. CDR3 size: 13 residues.

This rearrangement joins TRBV27 to TRBJ2-7; TRBD1 matches at 8 bases. The V gene end was trimmed by 6 bases and the J gene end by 3 bases; junction bases not matched to a gene: 7. The CDR3 spans 14 residues. CDR1 and CDR2 (germline): MNHEY, SMNVEV (reference sequence). The CDR3 sequence is CASRRQGSFYEQYF. The DNA for the CDR3 is TGTGCCAGCAGGAGACAGGGGTCATTCTACGAGCAGTACTTC.

This rearrangement joins TRBV6-5 to TRBJ2-2, with D possibly matching TRBD2 (5 bases). Germline assignment: CDR1 MNHEY and CDR2 SVGAGI. V was clipped by 0 bases and J by 4 bases, with 9 bases between them. The CDR3 length is 15 residues. The CDR3 DNA follows: TGTGCCAGCAGTTACTCGACTGGGAGCACCGGGGAGCTGTTTTTT. It translates to CASSYSTGSTGELFF.

The chain joins TRBV4-2 to TRBJ2-5; possibly TRBD1 for D (5 bases). From germline, CDR1 is LGHNA and CDR2 YNFKEQ. The germline V and J ends were trimmed by 4 bases and 1 base, with 7 bases remaining between them. CDR3 length: 13 amino acids. CDR3 in amino acids: CASSPTAQETQYF. The CDR3 nucleotides read TGTGCCAGCAGCCCGACAGCCCAAGAGACCCAGTACTTC.

V and J are TRBV6-5 and TRBJ2-7; 7 nucleotides agree with TRBD1. Germline lookup yields CDR1 MNHEY and CDR2 SVGAGI. The V and J ends lost 6 bases and 3 bases, in that order; junction bases with no gene match: 8. The CDR3 sequence is 14 residues long. The CDR3 DNA follows: TGTGCCAGCAGGGATACGGGACAGAACTACGAGCAGTACTTC. This sequence encodes CASRDTGQNYEQYF.

This chain connects TRBV25-1 to TRBJ1-2; D is unclear. The CDR3 loop spans 14 amino acids. CDR1 and CDR2 from the germline V gene are MGHDK and SYGVNS. The V and J ends lost 5 bases and 4 bases respectively, with 14 bases between them. The CDR3 sequence: CASSSTTRPYGYTF. The CDR3 DNA reads as TGTGCCAGCAGTTCCACGACAAGACCCTATGGCTACACCTTC.

CDR3 bases: TGTGCCACCGGCCTCCACAGGGGGCGCGTTAGTACTCAGCCCCAGCATTTT. This sequence encodes CATGLHRGRVSTQPQHF. The chain uses TRBV15 and TRBJ1-5, with 9 bases aligning to TRBD1. CDR1 is LNHNV, CDR2 YYDKDF, per germline (reference sequence). This CDR3 has 17 amino acids. V dropped 8 bases and J dropped 6; count of bases not matched to a gene: 17.

This chain uses TRBV5-6 with TRBJ1-6, with D hard to call. The CDR3 is made up of 12 amino acids. Germline-derived CDR1 and CDR2 are SGHDT and YYEEEE. Trimming left V 4 bases short and J 5 bases short, with 4 bases between. The CDR3 DNA reads as TGTGCCAGCAGCACTCATAATTCACCCCTCCACTTT. Residues: CASSTHNSPLHF. The complete variable domain, with remaining parts taken from reference TRBV5-6 and TRBJ1-6, reads DAGVTQSPTHLIKTRGQQVTLRCSPKSGHDTVSWYQQALGQGPQFIFQYYEEEERQRGNFPDRFSGHQFPNYSSELNVNALLLGDSALYLCASSTHNSPLHFGNGTRLTVT.

V usage is TRBV6-5 and J usage is TRBJ1-5; the D gene is possibly TRBD1 (6 bases). V dropped 8 bases and J dropped 1 base, with 15 bases sitting between them. The CDR3 is made up of 15 amino acids. CDR1 is MNHEY, CDR2 SVGAGI, per germline. The CDR3 protein is CASGGAGSSNQPQHF. The CDR3, as DNA: TGTGCCAGCGGGGGGGCCGGTTCGAGCAATCAGCCCCAGCATTTT.

CDR3 in amino acids: CASSLSTGGVATNEKLFF. The CDR3 nucleotides read TGTGCCAGCAGTCTCTCGACAGGGGGGGTTGCAACTAATGAAAAACTGTTTTTT. This chain uses TRBV28 with TRBJ1-4; 9 nucleotides align to TRBD1. The CDR3 contains 18 residues. V lost 5 bases and J lost 0; bases outside the gene matches: 10. Germline V CDR1 and CDR2: MDHEN, SYDVKM. The full variable domain, completed using reference TRBV28 and TRBJ1-4, is DVKVTQSSRYLVKRTGEKVFLECVQDMDHENMFWYRQDPGLGLRLIYFSYDVKMKEKGDIPEGYSVSREKKERFSLILESASTNQTSMYLCASSLSTGGVATNEKLFFGSGTQLSVL.

V gene TRBV5-1 combines with J gene TRBJ2-1; possible D gene TRBD2, 6 bases. The CDR3 is 14 amino acids. Germline CDR1 SGHRS, CDR2 YFSETQ. Trimming stripped 1 base from V and 7 bases from J, with 12 bases between. The CDR3 nucleotides read TGCGCCAGCAGCTTGCCGGGAGCCGAGAATGAGCAGTTCTTC. Protein sequence: CASSLPGAENEQFF.

The genes are TRBV7-2 and TRBJ2-2; D is possibly TRBD2 (6 bases). The V end was cut by 6 bases, the J end by 4 bases, with 12 bases between. Germline assignment: CDR1 SGHTA and CDR2 FQGNSA. The CDR3 spans 14 residues. CDR3 coding DNA: TGTGCCAGCAGTGAATCCGGGGGCACCGGGGAGCTGTTTTTT. Translated, it gives CASSESGGTGELFF.

The chain is built from TRBV4-1 and TRBJ2-2; 8 nucleotides line up with TRBD1. The germline V gene encodes CDR1 MGHRA and CDR2 YSYEKL. With 7 bases clipped from V and 1 base from J, the junction kept 11 bases outside the gene matches. The CDR3 consists of 17 residues. The CDR3 DNA reads TGCGCCAGCAACCTAATTGCCGGGACAGGGAACACCGGGGAGCTGTTTTTT. It is translated as CASNLIAGTGNTGELFF.

The chain couples TRBV19 to TRBJ1-5; TRBD1 matches at 8 bases. There are 16 residues in the CDR3. CDR1 and CDR2 (germline): LNHDA, SQIVND (reference sequence). Losses at the gene ends were 3 bases for V and 3 bases for J; bases not matched to a gene: 7. CDR3 in amino acids: CASSMRDRRDNQPQHF. DNA of the CDR3: TGTGCCAGTAGTATGAGGGACAGGCGGGACAATCAGCCCCAGCATTTT.

This chain uses TRBV18 with TRBJ1-4; tentatively, D is TRBD1 (6 bases). The CDR3 is 14 amino acids. V lost 3 bases to trimming and J lost 4 bases, with 9 bases between them. Germline CDR1 KGHSH, CDR2 LQKENI. CDR3 sequence (DNA): TGTGCCAGCTCACCGAACAGGGTTAATGAAAAACTGTTTTTT. This translates into CASSPNRVNEKLFF.

The chain employs TRBV6-6 and TRBJ2-5; tentatively, D is TRBD2 (6 bases). This CDR3 has 14 residues. V was pared by 3 bases and J by 5 bases, with 13 bases between. Germline CDR1 reads MNHNY; CDR2 reads SVGAGI (reference sequence). The CDR3 spells CASSYDPGRETQYF. The DNA of the CDR3 is TGTGCCAGCAGTTATGACCCAGGGAGGGAGACCCAGTACTTC.

J is TRBJ2-3 and V is TRBV19; D is undetermined. This CDR3 has 13 amino acids. Germline loops: CDR1 LNHDA, CDR2 SQIVND (reference sequence). The V gene lost 6 bases and the J gene lost 6 bases, with 13 bases spanning the gap. CDR3 residues: CASSTIVLDTQYF. CDR3 DNA sequence: TGTGCCAGTAGCACTATTGTGTTGGATACGCAGTATTTT.

This chain links TRBV7-9 with TRBJ1-1, with D maybe TRBD1 (6 bases). The length of the CDR3 is 15 residues. Germline values: CDR1 SEHNR, CDR2 FQNEAQ (reference sequence). Trimming shortened V by 1 base and J by 1 base, and 10 bases separated the two germline ends. CDR3 sequence: CASSLDRAGNTEAFF. For the CDR3, the DNA is TGTGCCAGCAGCTTAGACAGGGCTGGGAACACTGAAGCTTTCTTT.

The chain has TRBV6-5 and TRBJ2-7; no reliable D call. Trimming removed 8 bases from V and 5 bases from J, with 13 bases in between. Germline assignment: CDR1 MNHEY and CDR2 SVGAGI. The CDR3 runs to 12 residues. CDR3 protein: CASAPSVNEQYF. Written as DNA, the CDR3 is TGTGCCAGCGCTCCAAGCGTGAACGAGCAGTACTTC.

The chain carries TRBV10-3 and TRBJ1-4, with 12 bases lining up with TRBD1. Germline CDR1 and CDR2: ENHRY and SYGVKD. Trimming at V came to 6 bases and at J to 6 bases, leaving 14 bases not matched to a gene. The CDR3 is 18 residues long. The DNA of the CDR3 is TGTGCCATCAGGCCGGGACAGGGGGCGGGTGGTGGCCATGAAAAACTGTTTTTT. It yields the protein CAIRPGQGAGGGHEKLFF.

A few counts support this clone. This chain links TRBV19 with TRBJ1-5, with 8 bases aligning to TRBD1. Germline trimming cut 4 bases from V and 0 bases from J; bases unmatched to any gene: 5. Per germline, CDR1 LNHDA and CDR2 SQIVND (reference sequence). CDR3 length equals 16 residues. CDR3 loop: CASSTGTGVSNQPQHF. The CDR3 coding sequence is TGTGCCAGTAGTACCGGGACAGGAGTTAGCAATCAGCCCCAGCATTTT.

The rearrangement joins TRBV7-2 to TRBJ1-1; no firm D call. V was shortened by 5 bases and J by 0 bases, with 10 bases between the two germline ends. The CDR3 extends over 14 amino acids. Germline V gives CDR1 SGHTA, CDR2 FQGNSA. CDR3: CASSPGILNTEAFF. CDR3 sequence (DNA): TGTGCCAGCAGCCCCGGGATATTGAACACTGAAGCTTTCTTT.

The chain links TRBV10-2 to TRBJ2-2, with D maybe TRBD2 (5 bases). The CDR3 spans 15 residues. With 6 bases removed from V and 1 base from J, the gap between germline ends came to 12 bases. Germline V lookup: CDR1 WSHSY, CDR2 SAAADI. This chain's CDR3 is CASRSLSGNTGELFF. The DNA of the CDR3 is TGCGCCAGCAGGAGTCTCAGCGGGAACACCGGGGAGCTGTTTTTT.

The rearrangement links TRBV7-8 to TRBJ2-5; tentatively, D is TRBD1 (7 bases). Trimming stripped 5 bases from V and 5 bases from J, with 18 bases between. Germline V gene lookup returns CDR1 SGHVS and CDR2 FQNEAQ. The CDR3 is 15 amino acids. Here the CDR3 DNA reads TGTGCCAGCAGCCCAGGAGGGGACAGCCGGGAGACCCAGTACTTC. Protein product: CASSPGGDSRETQYF.

The V and J genes are TRBV10-3 and TRBJ2-7; 8 nucleotides align to TRBD2. Germline loops: CDR1 ENHRY, CDR2 SYGVKD. CDR3 length: 13 amino acids. V lost 4 bases to trimming and J lost 3 bases; unmatched junction nucleotides: 2. The CDR3 reads CAISGGTSYEQYF. The CDR3, as DNA: TGTGCCATCAGTGGGGGGACTAGCTACGAGCAGTACTTC.

V and J are TRBV28 and TRBJ2-5, with 9 bases identical to TRBD1. Trimming took 4 bases from V and 1 from J; bases not matched to a gene: 4. CDR1 is MDHEN and CDR2 is SYDVKM in the germline V gene. This CDR3 spans 15 amino acids. The CDR3 DNA reads TGTGCCAGCAGTTCCGGACAGGGGCTCCAAGAGACCCAGTACTTC. Amino acid sequence: CASSSGQGLQETQYF.